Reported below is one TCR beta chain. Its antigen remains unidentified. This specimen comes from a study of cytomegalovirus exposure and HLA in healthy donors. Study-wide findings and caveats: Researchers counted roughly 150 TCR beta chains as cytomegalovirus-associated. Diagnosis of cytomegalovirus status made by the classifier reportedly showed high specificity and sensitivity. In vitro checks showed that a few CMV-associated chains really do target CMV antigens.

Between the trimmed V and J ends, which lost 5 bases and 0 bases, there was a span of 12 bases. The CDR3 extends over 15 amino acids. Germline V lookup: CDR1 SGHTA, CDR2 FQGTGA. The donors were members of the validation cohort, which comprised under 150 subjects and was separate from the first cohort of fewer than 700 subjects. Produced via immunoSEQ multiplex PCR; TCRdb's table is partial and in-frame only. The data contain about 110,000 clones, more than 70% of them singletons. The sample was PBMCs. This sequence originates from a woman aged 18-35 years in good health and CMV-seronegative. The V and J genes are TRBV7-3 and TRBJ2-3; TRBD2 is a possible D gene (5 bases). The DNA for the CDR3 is TGTGCCAGCAGCCCGAGCGGAGTGAGCACAGATACGCAGTATTTT. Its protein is CASSPSGVSTDTQYF. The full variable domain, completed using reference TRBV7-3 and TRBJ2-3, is GAGVSQTPSNKVTEKGKYVELRCDPISGHTALYWYRQSLGQGPEFLIYFQGTGAADDSGLPNDRFFAVRPEGSVSTLKIQRTERGDSAVYLCASSPSGVSTDTQYFGPGTRLTVL.